The T cell receptor (beta chain) under discussion was sequenced for a study of CD8+CD57+ T cells in acquired aplastic anemia. Study details: Sorted CD4+ and CD8+ cells yielded DNA averaging around 3.2 ug. Study-wide results and limits: Between patients and controls, CD8+ Simpson's diversity did not vary significantly. Common to patients and controls were 25 to 30 CD8+ CDR3 sequences.

Profiles of TCR beta VDJ and CDR3 were generated from a genomic DNA template. TCRdb re-derived calls from the reads in MiXCR, one entry per CDR3 protein. In the table there are around 150,000 distinct CDR3 sequences, 40% to 50% of which are singletons. This clonotype was observed many times. Antigen: not known. Those patients picked for sequencing had displayed CD8+CD57+ cell expansion on flow cytometry. Among the patients, none had received any therapy at the time of blood sampling. The CDR3 totals 14 residues. Per the germline V gene, CDR1 is SGHTA and CDR2 is FQGNSA. Trimming took 4 bases from V and 3 from J, leaving 12 bases between them.

This TCR derives from a human donor with aplastic anemia. This chain links TRBV7-2 with TRBJ1-1; weak D call: TRBD1 (5 bases). The sequencing input was sorted CD4+, CD8+, or CD8+CD57+ T cells (not recorded which) from PBMCs. The CDR3: CASSSLWGYTEAFF. For the CDR3, the DNA is TGTGCCAGCAGCTCCCTATGGGGCTACACTGAAGCTTTCTTT. The full variable domain, its missing parts supplied by reference TRBV7-2 and TRBJ1-1, is GAGVSQSPSNKVTEKGKDVELRCDPISGHTALYWYRQSLGQGLEFLIYFQGNSAPDKSGLPSDRFSAERTGGSVSTLTIQRTQQEDSAVYLCASSSLWGYTEAFFGQGTRLTVV.